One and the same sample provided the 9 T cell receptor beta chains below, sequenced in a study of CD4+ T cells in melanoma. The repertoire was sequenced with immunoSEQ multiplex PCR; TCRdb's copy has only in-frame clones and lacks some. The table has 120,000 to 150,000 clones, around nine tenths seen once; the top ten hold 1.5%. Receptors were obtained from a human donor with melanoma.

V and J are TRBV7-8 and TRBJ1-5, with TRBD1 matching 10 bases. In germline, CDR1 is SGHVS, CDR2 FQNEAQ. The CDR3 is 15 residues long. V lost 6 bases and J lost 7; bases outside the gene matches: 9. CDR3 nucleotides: TGTGCCAGCAGTACGACAGGGGGCGCGGGGCAGCCCCAGCATTTT. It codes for CASSTTGGAGQPQHF.

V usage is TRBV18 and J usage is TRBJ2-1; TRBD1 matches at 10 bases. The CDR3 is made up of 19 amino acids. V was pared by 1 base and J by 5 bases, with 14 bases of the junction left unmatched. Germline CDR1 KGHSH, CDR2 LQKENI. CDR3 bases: TGTGCCAGCTCACCACGGGGGAGGTTAGGGGACAGGGGCCACAATGAGCAGTTCTTC. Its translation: CASSPRGRLGDRGHNEQFF.

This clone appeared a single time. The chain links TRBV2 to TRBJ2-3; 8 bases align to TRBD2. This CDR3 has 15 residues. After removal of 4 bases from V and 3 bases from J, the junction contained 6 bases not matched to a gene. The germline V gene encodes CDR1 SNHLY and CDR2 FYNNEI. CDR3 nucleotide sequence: TGTGCCAGCAGTGCCCTTAGCGGGGCAACAGATACGCAGTATTTT. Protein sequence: CASSALSGATDTQYF.

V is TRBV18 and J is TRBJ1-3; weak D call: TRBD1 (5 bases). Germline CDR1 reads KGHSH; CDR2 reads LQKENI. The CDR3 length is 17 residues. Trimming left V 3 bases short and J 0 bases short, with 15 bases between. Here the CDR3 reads CASSPGTLGGSGNTIYF. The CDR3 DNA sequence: TGTGCCAGCTCACCCGGGACCTTGGGAGGCTCTGGAAACACCATATATTTT.

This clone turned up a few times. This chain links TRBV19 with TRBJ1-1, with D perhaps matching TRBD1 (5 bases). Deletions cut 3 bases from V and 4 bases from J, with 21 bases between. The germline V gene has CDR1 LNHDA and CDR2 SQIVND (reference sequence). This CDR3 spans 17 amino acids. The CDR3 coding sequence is TGTGCCAGTAGTATTCCCGGCGGCTGGGGCTGGCCCACTGAAGCTTTCTTT. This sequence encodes CASSIPGGWGWPTEAFF.

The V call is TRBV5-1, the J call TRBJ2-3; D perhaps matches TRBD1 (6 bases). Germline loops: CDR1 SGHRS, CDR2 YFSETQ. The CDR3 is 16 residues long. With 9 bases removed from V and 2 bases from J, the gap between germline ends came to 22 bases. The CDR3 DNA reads TGCGCCATCGAGAACAGGGTACGGCCTAACACAGATACGCAGTATTTT. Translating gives CAIENRVRPNTDTQYF.

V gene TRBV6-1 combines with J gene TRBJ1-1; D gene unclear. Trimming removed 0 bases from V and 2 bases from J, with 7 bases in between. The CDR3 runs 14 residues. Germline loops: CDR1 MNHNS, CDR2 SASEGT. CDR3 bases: TGTGCCAGCAGTGAAGCTCCCGGCAACACTGAAGCTTTCTTT. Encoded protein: CASSEAPGNTEAFF.

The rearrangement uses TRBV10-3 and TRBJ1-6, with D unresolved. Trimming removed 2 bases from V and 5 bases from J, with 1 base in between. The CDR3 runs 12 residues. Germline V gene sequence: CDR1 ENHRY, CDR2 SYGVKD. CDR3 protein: CAISENNSPLHF. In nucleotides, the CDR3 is TGTGCCATCAGTGAGAATAATTCACCCCTCCACTTT.

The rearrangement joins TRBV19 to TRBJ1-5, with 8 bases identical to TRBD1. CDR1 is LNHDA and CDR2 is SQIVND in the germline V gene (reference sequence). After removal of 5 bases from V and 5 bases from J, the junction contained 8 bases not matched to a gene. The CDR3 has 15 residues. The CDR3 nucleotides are TGTGCCAGTAGTTTTCGCGGACAGGGCGATCAGCCCCAGCATTTT. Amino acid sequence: CASSFRGQGDQPQHF.